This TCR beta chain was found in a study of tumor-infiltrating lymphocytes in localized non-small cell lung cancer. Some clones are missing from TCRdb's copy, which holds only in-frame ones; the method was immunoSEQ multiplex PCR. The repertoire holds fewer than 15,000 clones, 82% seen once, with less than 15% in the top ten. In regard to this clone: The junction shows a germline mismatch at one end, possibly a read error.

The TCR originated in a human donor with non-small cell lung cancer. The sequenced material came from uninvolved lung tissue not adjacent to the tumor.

The CDR3 DNA is TGCGCCAGCAGCCAAGCTGGTTTTACTGTGACTGAAGCTTTCTTT. This gives the protein CASSQAGFTVTEAFF. This chain uses TRBV11-2 with TRBJ1-1, with no clear D. Germline loops: CDR1 SGHAT, CDR2 FQNNGV. The length of the CDR3 is 15 residues.